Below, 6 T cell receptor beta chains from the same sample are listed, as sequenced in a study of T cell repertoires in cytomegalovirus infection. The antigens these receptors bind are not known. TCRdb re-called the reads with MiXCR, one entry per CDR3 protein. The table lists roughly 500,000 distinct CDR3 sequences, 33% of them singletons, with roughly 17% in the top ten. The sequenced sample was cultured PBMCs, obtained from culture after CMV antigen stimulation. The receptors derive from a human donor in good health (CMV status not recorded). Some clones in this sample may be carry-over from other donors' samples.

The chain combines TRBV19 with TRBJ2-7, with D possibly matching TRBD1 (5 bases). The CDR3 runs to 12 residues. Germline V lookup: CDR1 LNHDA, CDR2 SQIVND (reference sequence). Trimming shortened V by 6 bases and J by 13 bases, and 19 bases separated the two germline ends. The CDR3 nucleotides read TGTGCCAGTAGACCGACAGCAGGTAGTTATTACTTC. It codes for CASRPTAGSYYF.

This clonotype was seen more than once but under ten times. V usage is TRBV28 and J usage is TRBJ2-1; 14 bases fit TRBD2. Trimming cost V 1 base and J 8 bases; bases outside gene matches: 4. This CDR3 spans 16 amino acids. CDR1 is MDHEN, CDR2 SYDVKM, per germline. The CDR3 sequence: CASSLFGTSGSYEQFF. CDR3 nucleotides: TGTGCCAGCAGTTTATTCGGGACTAGCGGGAGTTATGAGCAGTTCTTC.

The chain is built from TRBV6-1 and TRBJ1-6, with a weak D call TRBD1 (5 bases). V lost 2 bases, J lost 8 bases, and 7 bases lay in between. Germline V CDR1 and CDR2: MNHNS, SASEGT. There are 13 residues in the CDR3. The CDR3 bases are TGTGCCAGCAGTGAATGGGGGGATTCACCCCTCCACTTT. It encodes CASSEWGDSPLHF.

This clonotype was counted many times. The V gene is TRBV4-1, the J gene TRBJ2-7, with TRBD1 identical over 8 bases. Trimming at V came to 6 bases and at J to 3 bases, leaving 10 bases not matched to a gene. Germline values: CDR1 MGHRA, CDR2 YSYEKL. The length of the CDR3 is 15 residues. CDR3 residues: CASSPKIGQGYEQYF. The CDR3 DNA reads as TGCGCCAGCAGTCCCAAAATTGGACAGGGCTACGAGCAGTACTTC.

Here the CDR3 DNA reads TGTGCCAGCAGCGGACCGGGACAGGGCCCCTACGAGCAGTACTTC. Protein: CASSGPGQGPYEQYF. This chain uses TRBV5-4 with TRBJ2-7, with TRBD1 identical over 9 bases. The CDR3 sequence is 15 residues long. Germline CDR1 and CDR2: SGHNT and YYREEE (reference sequence). The J segment lost 2 bases and the V segment lost 4 bases, leaving 7 bases of the junction unmatched.

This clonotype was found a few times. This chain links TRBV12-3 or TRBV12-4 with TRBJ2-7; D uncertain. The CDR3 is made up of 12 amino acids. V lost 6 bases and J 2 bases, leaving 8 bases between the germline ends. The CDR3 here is CASSAATYEQYF. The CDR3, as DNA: TGTGCCAGCAGCGCGGCCACCTACGAGCAGTACTTC.